Listed below are T cell receptor beta chains from one sample, sequenced in a study of T cell responses to AZD1222 COVID-19 vaccine. Clones were sequenced by immunoSEQ multiplex PCR, and TCRdb holds only the in-frame ones, with some missing. There are over 85,000 clones in the sample; approximately 90% occur only once, and approximately 5% lies in the top ten. Sequencing used peripheral blood, obtained 28 days after the second AZD1222 dose. The receptors originated from an adult who received the AZD1222 COVID-19 vaccine. Both conserved end residues are part of each CDR3. The order of the fields is D gene, clone size, V gene, J gene, CDR3 protein, CDR3 DNA. A D gene is named only where the DNA matches it firmly. A clone size is listed for some rows: how often the clone was seen (once, few, many), or a class if it is expanded.

D gene: NA
clone size: NA
V gene: TRBV14
J gene: TRBJ2-1
CDR3 protein: CASSPQQALENEQFF
CDR3 DNA: TGTGCCAGCAGCCCCCAACAGGCCCTTGAGAATGAGCAGTTCTTC

D gene: NA
clone size: NA
V gene: TRBV2
J gene: TRBJ1-1
CDR3 protein: CARKDSFNTEAFF
CDR3 DNA: TGTGCCAGGAAGGACAGTTTTAACACTGAAGCTTTCTTT

D gene: NA
clone size: NA
V gene: TRBV12-3/TRBV12-4
J gene: TRBJ2-7
CDR3 protein: CASSPVRSYEQYF
CDR3 DNA: TGTGCCAGCAGCCCCGTGAGGTCCTACGAGCAGTACTTC

D gene: TRBD1
clone size: NA
V gene: TRBV4-2
J gene: TRBJ1-4
CDR3 protein: CASSQETGGTEKLFF
CDR3 DNA: TGTGCCAGCAGCCAGGAGACAGGGGGCACGGAAAAACTGTTTTTT

D gene: NA
clone size: NA
V gene: TRBV4-1
J gene: TRBJ2-3
CDR3 protein: CASSQLQGDTQYF
CDR3 DNA: TGCGCCAGCAGCCAACTCCAGGGGGATACGCAGTATTTT

D gene: NA
clone size: few
V gene: TRBV3-1/TRBV3-2
J gene: TRBJ1-6
CDR3 protein: CASSQVLQGNSPLHF
CDR3 DNA: TGTGCCAGCAGCCAAGTCCTACAGGGAAATTCACCCCTCCACTTT

D gene: NA
clone size: once
V gene: TRBV9
J gene: TRBJ2-7
CDR3 protein: CASSAGVGLTYEQYF
CDR3 DNA: TGTGCCAGCAGCGCCGGGGTGGGGCTCACCTACGAGCAGTACTTC

D gene: NA
clone size: once
V gene: TRBV7-8
J gene: TRBJ2-1
CDR3 protein: CASSFAGNEQFF
CDR3 DNA: TGTGCCAGCAGCTTCGCGGGAAATGAGCAGTTCTTC

D gene: TRBD1
clone size: NA
V gene: TRBV5-4
J gene: TRBJ1-1
CDR3 protein: CASSLDRGDSQAFF
CDR3 DNA: TGTGCCAGCAGCTTGGATCGAGGGGACAGCCAAGCTTTCTTT

D gene: NA
clone size: NA
V gene: TRBV11-2
J gene: TRBJ1-2
CDR3 protein: CASSLFNSGLDYGYTF
CDR3 DNA: TGTGCCAGCAGCTTATTTAACTCAGGCTTGGATTATGGCTACACCTTC

D gene: TRBD1
clone size: once
V gene: TRBV7-9
J gene: TRBJ2-2
CDR3 protein: CASSPGTGNTGELFF
CDR3 DNA: TGTGCCAGCAGCCCCGGGACAGGGAACACCGGGGAGCTGTTTTTT

D gene: TRBD1
clone size: NA
V gene: TRBV9
J gene: TRBJ2-5
CDR3 protein: CASSIALTGGKETQYF
CDR3 DNA: TGTGCCAGCAGCATTGCCCTCACAGGGGGCAAAGAGACCCAGTACTTC

D gene: NA
clone size: NA
V gene: TRBV3-1/TRBV3-2
J gene: TRBJ2-7
CDR3 protein: CASSERSLKGEQYF
CDR3 DNA: TGTGCCAGCAGTGAAAGGTCCCTAAAAGGCGAGCAGTACTTC

D gene: NA
clone size: NA
V gene: TRBV28
J gene: TRBJ2-7
CDR3 protein: CASTLGGQTYEQYF
CDR3 DNA: TGTGCCAGCACCCTCGGGGGGCAAACCTACGAGCAGTACTTC

D gene: TRBD2
clone size: NA
V gene: TRBV16
J gene: TRBJ2-7
CDR3 protein: CASSRTGLAGVYEQYF
CDR3 DNA: TGTGCCAGCAGCCGGACGGGACTAGCGGGGGTCTACGAGCAGTACTTC

D gene: NA
clone size: NA
V gene: TRBV6-1
J gene: TRBJ1-5
CDR3 protein: CASSDSPNQPQHF
CDR3 DNA: TGTGCCAGCAGTGACAGTCCCAATCAGCCCCAGCATTTT

D gene: NA
clone size: NA
V gene: TRBV7-9
J gene: TRBJ1-5
CDR3 protein: CASSFPGVRQPQHF
CDR3 DNA: TGTGCCAGCAGCTTTCCGGGGGTTCGTCAGCCCCAGCATTTT

D gene: NA
clone size: NA
V gene: TRBV9
J gene: TRBJ2-5
CDR3 protein: CASSVGRASQETQYF
CDR3 DNA: TGTGCCAGCAGCGTGGGCAGGGCTTCCCAAGAGACCCAGTACTTC

D gene: TRBD1
clone size: NA
V gene: TRBV6-4
J gene: TRBJ2-2
CDR3 protein: CASSTTGVDTGELFF
CDR3 DNA: TGTGCCAGCTCAACGACAGGGGTGGACACCGGGGAGCTGTTTTTT

D gene: NA
clone size: NA
V gene: TRBV7-2
J gene: TRBJ1-3
CDR3 protein: CASSLLGLDSGNTIYF
CDR3 DNA: TGTGCCAGCAGCTTATTGGGTCTAGACTCTGGAAACACCATATATTTT

D gene: NA
clone size: NA
V gene: TRBV19
J gene: TRBJ2-3
CDR3 protein: CASSMGAGRTDTQYF
CDR3 DNA: TGTGCCAGTAGTATGGGGGCAGGTCGCACAGATACGCAGTATTTT

D gene: TRBD1
clone size: NA
V gene: TRBV12-3/TRBV12-4
J gene: TRBJ1-2
CDR3 protein: CASLNRDRGYTF
CDR3 DNA: TGTGCCAGCTTAAACCGGGACAGAGGCTACACCTTC

D gene: NA
clone size: NA
V gene: TRBV29-1
J gene: TRBJ2-7
CDR3 protein: CSVEPLGNYEQYF
CDR3 DNA: TGCAGCGTTGAGCCTCTGGGGAACTACGAGCAGTACTTC